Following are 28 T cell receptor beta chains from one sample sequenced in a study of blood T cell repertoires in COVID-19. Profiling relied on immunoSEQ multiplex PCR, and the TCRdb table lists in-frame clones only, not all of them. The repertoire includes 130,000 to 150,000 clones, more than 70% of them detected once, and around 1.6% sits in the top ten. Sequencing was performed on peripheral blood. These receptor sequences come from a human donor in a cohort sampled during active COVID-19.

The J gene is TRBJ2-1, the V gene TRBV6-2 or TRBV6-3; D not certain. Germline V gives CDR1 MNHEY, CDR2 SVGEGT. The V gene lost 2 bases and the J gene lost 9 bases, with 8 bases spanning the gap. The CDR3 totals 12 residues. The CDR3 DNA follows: TGTGCCAGCAGTTACGGCGAGGCTGAGCAGTTCTTC. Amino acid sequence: CASSYGEAEQFF.

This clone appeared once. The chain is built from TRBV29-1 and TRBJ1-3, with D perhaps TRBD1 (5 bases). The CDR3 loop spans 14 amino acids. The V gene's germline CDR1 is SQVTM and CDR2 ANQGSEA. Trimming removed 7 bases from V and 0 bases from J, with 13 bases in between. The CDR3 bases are TGCAGCGCCCTCCGGGGGTTCTCTGGAAACACCATATATTTT. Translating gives CSALRGFSGNTIYF.

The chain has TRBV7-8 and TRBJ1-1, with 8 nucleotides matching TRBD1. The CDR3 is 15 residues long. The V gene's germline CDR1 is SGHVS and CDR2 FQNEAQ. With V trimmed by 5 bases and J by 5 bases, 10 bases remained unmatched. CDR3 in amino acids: CASSTRTGWRTEAFF. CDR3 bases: TGTGCCAGCAGCACGCGGACAGGGTGGAGGACTGAAGCTTTCTTT.

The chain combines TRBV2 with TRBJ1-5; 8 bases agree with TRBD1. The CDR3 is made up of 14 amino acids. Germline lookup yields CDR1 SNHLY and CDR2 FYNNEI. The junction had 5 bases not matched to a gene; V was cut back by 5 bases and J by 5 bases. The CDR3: CASSQAGGDQPQHF. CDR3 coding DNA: TGTGCCAGCAGTCAGGCAGGGGGCGATCAGCCCCAGCATTTT. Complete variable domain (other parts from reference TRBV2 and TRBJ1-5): EPEVTQTPSHQVTQMGQEVILRCVPISNHLYFYWYRQILGQKVEFLVSFYNNEISEKSEIFDDQFSVERPDGSNFTLKIRSTKLEDSAMYFCASSQAGGDQPQHFGDGTRLSIL.

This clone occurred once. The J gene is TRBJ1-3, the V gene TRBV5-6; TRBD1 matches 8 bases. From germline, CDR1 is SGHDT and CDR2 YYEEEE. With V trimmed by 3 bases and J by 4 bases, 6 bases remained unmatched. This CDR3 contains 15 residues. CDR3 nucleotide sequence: TGTGCCAGCAGCTCCAGGGGGCTCGGGGGAAACACCATATATTTT. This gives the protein CASSSRGLGGNTIYF.

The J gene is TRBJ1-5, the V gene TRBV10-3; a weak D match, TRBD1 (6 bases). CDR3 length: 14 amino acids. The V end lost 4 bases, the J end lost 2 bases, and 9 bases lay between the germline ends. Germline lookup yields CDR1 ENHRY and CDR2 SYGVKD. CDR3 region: CAISVQGRNQPQHF. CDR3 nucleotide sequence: TGTGCCATCAGTGTTCAGGGGCGCAATCAGCCCCAGCATTTT.

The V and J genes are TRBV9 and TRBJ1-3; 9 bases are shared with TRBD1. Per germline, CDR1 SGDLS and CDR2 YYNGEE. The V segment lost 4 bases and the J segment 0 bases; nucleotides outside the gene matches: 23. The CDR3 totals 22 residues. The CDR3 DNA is TGTGCCAGCAGCCTCAAGGAAAGGGACAGGGAAGAGGTTTTCTACTCTGGAAACACCATATATTTT. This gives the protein CASSLKERDREEVFYSGNTIYF.

The CDR3 reads CASSYVRGGYTDTQYF. The DNA of the CDR3 is TGTGCCAGCAGTTACGTGAGGGGAGGGTACACAGATACGCAGTATTTT. The chain combines TRBV6-2 or TRBV6-3 with TRBJ2-3; 7 bases match TRBD2. V dropped 2 bases and J dropped 2; count of bases not matched to a gene: 7. Germline-derived CDR1 and CDR2 are MNHEY and SVGEGT. The CDR3 runs to 16 residues.

CDR3: CASSSGGQLGAFF. CDR3 sequence (DNA): TGCGCCAGCAGCTCAGGAGGCCAACTGGGAGCTTTCTTT. The chain is built from TRBV5-1 and TRBJ1-1; D call uncertain. Trimming left V 3 bases short and J 10 bases short, with 16 bases between. CDR1 is SGHRS and CDR2 is YFSETQ in the germline V gene. CDR3 length: 13 residues.

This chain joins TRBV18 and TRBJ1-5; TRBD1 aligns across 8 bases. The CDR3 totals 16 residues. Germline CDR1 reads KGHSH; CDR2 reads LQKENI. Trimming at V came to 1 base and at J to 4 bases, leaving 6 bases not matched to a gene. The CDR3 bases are TGTGCCAGCTCACCACTTTCTGACAGGGGAAATCAGCCCCAGCATTTT. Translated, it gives CASSPLSDRGNQPQHF.

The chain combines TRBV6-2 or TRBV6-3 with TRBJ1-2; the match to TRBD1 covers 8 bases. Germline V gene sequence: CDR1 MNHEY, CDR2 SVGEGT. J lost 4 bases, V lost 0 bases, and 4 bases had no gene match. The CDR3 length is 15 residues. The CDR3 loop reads CASSYSRDRTYGYTF. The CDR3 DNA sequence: TGTGCCAGCAGTTACTCCCGGGACAGGACCTATGGCTACACCTTC.

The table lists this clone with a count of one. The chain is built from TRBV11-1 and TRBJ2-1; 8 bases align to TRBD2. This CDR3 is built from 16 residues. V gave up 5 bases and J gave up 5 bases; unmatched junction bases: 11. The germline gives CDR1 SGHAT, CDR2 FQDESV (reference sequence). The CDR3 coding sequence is TGTGCCAGCAGCCCACGACTGCAGCGGGGGAACAATGAGCAGTTCTTC. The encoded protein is CASSPRLQRGNNEQFF.

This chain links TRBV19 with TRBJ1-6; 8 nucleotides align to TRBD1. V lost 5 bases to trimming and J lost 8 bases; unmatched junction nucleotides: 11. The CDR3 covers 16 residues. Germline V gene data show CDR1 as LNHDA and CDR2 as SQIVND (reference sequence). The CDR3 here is CASSLPLRGHYSPLHF. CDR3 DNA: TGTGCCAGTAGTCTCCCGCTCAGGGGGCATTATTCACCCCTCCACTTT. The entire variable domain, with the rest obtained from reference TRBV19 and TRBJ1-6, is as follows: DGGITQSPKYLFRKEGQNVTLSCEQNLNHDAMYWYRQDPGQGLRLIYYSQIVNDFQKGDIAEGYSVSREKKESFPLTVTSAQKNPTAFYLCASSLPLRGHYSPLHFGNGTRLTVT.

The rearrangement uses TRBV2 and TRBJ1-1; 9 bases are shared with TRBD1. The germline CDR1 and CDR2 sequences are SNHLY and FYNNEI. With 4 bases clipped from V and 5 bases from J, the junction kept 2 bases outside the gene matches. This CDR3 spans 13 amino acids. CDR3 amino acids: CASSVTGGTEAFF. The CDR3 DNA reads TGTGCCAGCAGTGTGACAGGGGGGACTGAAGCTTTCTTT.

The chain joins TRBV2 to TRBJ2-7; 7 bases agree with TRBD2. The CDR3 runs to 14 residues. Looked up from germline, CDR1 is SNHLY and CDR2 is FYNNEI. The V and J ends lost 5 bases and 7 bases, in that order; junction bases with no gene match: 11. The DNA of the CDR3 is TGTGCCAGCAGTTCCGGGACTATCTTTAGGGAGCAGTACTTC. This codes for CASSSGTIFREQYF.

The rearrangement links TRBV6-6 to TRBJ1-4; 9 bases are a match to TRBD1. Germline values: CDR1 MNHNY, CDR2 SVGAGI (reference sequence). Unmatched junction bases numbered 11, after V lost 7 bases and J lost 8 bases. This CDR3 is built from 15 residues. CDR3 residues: CASTYTGTGREKLFF. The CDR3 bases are TGTGCCAGCACCTACACCGGGACAGGGAGGGAAAAACTGTTTTTT.

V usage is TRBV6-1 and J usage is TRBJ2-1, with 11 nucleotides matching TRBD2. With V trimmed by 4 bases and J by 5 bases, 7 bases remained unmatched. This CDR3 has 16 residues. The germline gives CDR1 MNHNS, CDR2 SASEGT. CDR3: CASSGISGGDHNEQFF. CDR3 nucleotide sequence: TGTGCCAGCAGTGGAATTAGCGGGGGGGATCACAATGAGCAGTTCTTC.

The CDR3 DNA reads TGTGCCAGCAGCCCTACCACAGGGTATGGGGCCAACGTCCTGACTTTC. Amino acids: CASSPTTGYGANVLTF. This chain connects TRBV7-3 to TRBJ2-6; maybe TRBD1 (6 bases). Germline V gives CDR1 SGHTA, CDR2 FQGTGA. The CDR3 contains 16 residues. Trimming cost V 5 bases and J 3 bases, with 14 bases left between them.

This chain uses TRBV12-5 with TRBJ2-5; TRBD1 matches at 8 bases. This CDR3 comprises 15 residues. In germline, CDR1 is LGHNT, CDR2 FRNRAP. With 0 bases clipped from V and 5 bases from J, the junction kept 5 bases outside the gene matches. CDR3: CASGLVDRAGETQYF. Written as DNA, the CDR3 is TGTGCTAGTGGTTTGGTGGACAGGGCGGGGGAGACCCAGTACTTC.

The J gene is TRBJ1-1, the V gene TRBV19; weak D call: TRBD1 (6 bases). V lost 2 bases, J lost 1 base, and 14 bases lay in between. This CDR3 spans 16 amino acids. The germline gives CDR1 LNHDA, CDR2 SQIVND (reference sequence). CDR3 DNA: TGTGCCAGTAGTATATTACCGGGACACCGGAACACTGAAGCTTTCTTT. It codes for CASSILPGHRNTEAFF.

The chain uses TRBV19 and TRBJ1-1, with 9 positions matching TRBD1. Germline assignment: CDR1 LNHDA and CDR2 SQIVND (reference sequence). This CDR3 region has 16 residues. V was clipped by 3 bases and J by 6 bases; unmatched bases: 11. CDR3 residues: CASSIGDRGIVAEAFF. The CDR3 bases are TGTGCCAGTAGTATCGGAGACAGGGGGATCGTGGCTGAAGCTTTCTTT. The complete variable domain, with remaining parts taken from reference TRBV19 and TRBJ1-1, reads DGGITQSPKYLFRKEGQNVTLSCEQNLNHDAMYWYRQDPGQGLRLIYYSQIVNDFQKGDIAEGYSVSREKKESFPLTVTSAQKNPTAFYLCASSIGDRGIVAEAFFGQGTRLTVV.

The CDR3 nucleotides read TGTGCCAGCAGCTTGGAACCTACAGGGTTGTACACTGAAGCTTTCTTT. Residues: CASSLEPTGLYTEAFF. The genes are TRBV5-5 and TRBJ1-1; D is possibly TRBD1 (6 bases). CDR3 length: 16 residues. CDR1 and CDR2 from the germline V gene are SGHKS and YYEKEE (reference sequence). V dropped 0 bases and J dropped 3 bases, with 15 bases sitting between them.

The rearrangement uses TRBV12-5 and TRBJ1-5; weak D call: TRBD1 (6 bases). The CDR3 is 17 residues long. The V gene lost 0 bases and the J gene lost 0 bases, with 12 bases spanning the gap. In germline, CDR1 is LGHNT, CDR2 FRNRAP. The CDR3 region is CASGLVVQGYSNQPQHF. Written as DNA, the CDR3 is TGTGCTAGTGGTTTGGTAGTACAGGGCTATAGCAATCAGCCCCAGCATTTT.

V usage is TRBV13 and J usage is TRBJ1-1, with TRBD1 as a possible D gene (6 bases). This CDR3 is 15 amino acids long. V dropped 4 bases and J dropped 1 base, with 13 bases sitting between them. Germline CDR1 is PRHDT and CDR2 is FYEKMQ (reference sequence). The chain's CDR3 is CASSSQGPGNTEAFF. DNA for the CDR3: TGTGCCAGCAGCTCCCAGGGGCCGGGGAACACTGAAGCTTTCTTT.

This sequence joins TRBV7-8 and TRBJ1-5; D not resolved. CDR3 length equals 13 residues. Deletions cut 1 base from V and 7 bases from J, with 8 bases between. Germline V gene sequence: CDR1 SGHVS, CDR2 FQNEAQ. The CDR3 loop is CASSLGGWQPQHF. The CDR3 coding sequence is TGTGCCAGCAGCTTAGGAGGGTGGCAGCCCCAGCATTTT. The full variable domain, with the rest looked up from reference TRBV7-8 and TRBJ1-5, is GAGVSQSPRYKVAKRGQDVALRCDPISGHVSLFWYQQALGQGPEFLTYFQNEAQLDKSGLPSDRFFAERPEGSVSTLKIQRTQQEDSAVYLCASSLGGWQPQHFGDGTRLSIL.

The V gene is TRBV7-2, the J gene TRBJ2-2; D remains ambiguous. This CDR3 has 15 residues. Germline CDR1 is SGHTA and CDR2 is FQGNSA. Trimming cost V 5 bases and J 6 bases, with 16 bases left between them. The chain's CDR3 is CASSPSPLGSGELFF. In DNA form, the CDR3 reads TGTGCCAGCAGCCCCTCTCCCCTAGGTTCCGGGGAGCTGTTTTTT.

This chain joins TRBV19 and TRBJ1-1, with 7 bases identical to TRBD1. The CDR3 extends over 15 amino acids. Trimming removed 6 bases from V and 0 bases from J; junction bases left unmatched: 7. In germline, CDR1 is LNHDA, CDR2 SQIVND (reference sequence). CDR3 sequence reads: CASRTGQLMNTEAFF. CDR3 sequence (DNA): TGTGCCAGTAGGACGGGACAGCTCATGAACACTGAAGCTTTCTTT. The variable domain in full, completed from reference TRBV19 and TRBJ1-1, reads DGGITQSPKYLFRKEGQNVTLSCEQNLNHDAMYWYRQDPGQGLRLIYYSQIVNDFQKGDIAEGYSVSREKKESFPLTVTSAQKNPTAFYLCASRTGQLMNTEAFFGQGTRLTVV.

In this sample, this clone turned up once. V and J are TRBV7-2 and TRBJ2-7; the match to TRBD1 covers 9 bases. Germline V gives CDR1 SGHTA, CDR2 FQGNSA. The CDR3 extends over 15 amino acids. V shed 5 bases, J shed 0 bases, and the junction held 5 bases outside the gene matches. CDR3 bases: TGTGCCAGCAGCGAAGGGGACAGGGTCTCCTACGAGCAGTACTTC. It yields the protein CASSEGDRVSYEQYF.